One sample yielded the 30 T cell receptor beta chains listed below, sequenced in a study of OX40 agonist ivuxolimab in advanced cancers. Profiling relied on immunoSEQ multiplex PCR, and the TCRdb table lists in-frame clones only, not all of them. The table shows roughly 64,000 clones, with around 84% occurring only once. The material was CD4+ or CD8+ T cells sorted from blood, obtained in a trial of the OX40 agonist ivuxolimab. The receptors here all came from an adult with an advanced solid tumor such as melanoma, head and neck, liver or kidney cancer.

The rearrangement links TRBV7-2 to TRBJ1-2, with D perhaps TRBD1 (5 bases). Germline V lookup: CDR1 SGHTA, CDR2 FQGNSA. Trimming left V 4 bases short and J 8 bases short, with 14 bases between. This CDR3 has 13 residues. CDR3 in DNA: TGTGCCAGCAGCTGGGGAGGGGTAGGGGGCTACACCTTC. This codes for CASSWGGVGGYTF.

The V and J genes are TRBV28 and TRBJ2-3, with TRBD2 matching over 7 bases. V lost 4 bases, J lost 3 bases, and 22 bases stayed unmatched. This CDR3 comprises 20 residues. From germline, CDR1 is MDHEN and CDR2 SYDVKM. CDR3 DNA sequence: TGTGCCAGCAGTTGCCCCCCTGATCTTGTCGGGGGGTGTGGTACAGATACGCAGTATTTT. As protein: CASSCPPDLVGGCGTDTQYF.

In nucleotides, the CDR3 is TGTGCCAGCTCACTTGAGAATCAGCCCCAGCATTTT. This translates into CASSLENQPQHF. The chain recombines TRBV18 with TRBJ1-5; no definite D call. Looked up from germline, CDR1 is KGHSH and CDR2 is LQKENI. There are 12 residues in the CDR3. V lost 4 bases and J lost 4, with 5 bases in between.

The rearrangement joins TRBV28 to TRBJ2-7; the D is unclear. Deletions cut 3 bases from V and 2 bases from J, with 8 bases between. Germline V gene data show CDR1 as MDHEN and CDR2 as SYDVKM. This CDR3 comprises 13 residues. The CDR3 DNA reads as TGTGCCAGCAGTTTTCCAACTACCTACGAGCAGTACTTC. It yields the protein CASSFPTTYEQYF.

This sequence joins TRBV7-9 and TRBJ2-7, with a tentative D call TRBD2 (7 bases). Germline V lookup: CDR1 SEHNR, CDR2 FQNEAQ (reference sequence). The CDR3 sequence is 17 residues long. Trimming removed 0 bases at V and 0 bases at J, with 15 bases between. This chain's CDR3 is CASSLATGGGYSYEQYF. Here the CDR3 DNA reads TGTGCCAGCAGCTTAGCGACAGGCGGGGGATACTCCTACGAGCAGTACTTC.

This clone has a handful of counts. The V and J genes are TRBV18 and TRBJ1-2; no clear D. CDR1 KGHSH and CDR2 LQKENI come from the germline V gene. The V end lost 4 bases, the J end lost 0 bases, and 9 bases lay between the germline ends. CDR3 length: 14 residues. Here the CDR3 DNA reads TGTGCCAGCTCACAAGGACTGGCTAACTATGGCTACACCTTC. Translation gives CASSQGLANYGYTF.

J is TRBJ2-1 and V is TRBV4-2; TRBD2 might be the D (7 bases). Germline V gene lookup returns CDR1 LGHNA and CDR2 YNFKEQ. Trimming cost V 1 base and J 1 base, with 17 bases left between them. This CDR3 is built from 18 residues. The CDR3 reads CASSQAGGGRVSYNEQFF. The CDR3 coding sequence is TGTGCCAGCAGCCAAGCTGGCGGGGGCCGCGTTTCCTACAATGAGCAGTTCTTC.

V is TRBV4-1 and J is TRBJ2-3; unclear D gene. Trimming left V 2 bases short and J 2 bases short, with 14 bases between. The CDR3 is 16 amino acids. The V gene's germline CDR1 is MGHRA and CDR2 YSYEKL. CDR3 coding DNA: TGCGCCAGCAGCCAAACCGTAACCCTAGTCACAGATACGCAGTATTTT. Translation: CASSQTVTLVTDTQYF.

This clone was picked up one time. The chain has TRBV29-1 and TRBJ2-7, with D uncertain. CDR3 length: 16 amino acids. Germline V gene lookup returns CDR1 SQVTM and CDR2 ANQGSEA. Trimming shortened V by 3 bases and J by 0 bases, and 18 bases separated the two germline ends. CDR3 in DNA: TGCAGCGTTGACAACCCCGTTGGTTCGAGCTCCTACGAGCAGTACTTC. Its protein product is CSVDNPVGSSSYEQYF.

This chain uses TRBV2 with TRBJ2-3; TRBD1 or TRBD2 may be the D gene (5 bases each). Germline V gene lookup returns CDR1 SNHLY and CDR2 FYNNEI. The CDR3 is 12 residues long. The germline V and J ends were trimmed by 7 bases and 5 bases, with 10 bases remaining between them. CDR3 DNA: TGTGCCAGCACCCGAGGGGTAGATACGCAGTATTTT. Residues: CASTRGVDTQYF.

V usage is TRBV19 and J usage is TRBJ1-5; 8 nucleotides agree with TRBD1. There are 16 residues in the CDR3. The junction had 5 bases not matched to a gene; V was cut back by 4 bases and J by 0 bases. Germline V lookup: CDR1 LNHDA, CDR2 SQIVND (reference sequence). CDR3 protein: CASSNQGALSNQPQHF. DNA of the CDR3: TGTGCCAGTAGTAACCAGGGGGCGCTTAGCAATCAGCCCCAGCATTTT.

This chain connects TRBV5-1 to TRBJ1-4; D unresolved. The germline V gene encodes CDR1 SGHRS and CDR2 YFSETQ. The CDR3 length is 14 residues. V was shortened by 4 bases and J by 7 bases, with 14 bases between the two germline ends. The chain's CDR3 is CASSNGSKAEKLFF. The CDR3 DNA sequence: TGCGCCAGCAGCAATGGGAGTAAAGCTGAAAAACTGTTTTTT.

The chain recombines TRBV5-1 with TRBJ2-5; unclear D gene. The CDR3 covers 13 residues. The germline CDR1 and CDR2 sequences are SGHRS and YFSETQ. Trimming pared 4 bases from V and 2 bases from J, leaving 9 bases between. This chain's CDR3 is CASSRGPQETQYF. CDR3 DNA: TGCGCCAGCAGCCGAGGACCACAAGAGACCCAGTACTTC.

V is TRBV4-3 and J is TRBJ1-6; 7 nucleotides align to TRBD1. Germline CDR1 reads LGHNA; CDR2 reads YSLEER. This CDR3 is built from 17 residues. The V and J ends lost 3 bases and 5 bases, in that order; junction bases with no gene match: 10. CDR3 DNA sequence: TGCGCCAGCAGCCAGCAAGGGGGCGGGGGTAATAATTCACCCCTCCACTTT. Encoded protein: CASSQQGGGGNNSPLHF.

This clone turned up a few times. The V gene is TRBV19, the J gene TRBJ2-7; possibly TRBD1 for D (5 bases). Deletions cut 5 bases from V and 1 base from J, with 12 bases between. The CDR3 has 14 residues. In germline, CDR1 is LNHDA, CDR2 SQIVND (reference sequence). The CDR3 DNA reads TGTGCCAGTAGTGTTCTCCAGGGATCCTACGAGCAGTACTTC. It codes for CASSVLQGSYEQYF.

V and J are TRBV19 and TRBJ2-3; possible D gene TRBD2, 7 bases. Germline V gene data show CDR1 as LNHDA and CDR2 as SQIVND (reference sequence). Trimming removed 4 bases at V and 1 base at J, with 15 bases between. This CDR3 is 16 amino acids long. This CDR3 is CASSTLRGGGTDTQYF. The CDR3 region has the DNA TGTGCCAGTAGTACCCTTAGAGGGGGGGGCACAGATACGCAGTATTTT.

DNA of the CDR3: TGCGCCAGCAGCTTGGGCGGGGGGCCCTCCTACGAGCAGTACTTC. This sequence encodes CASSLGGGPSYEQYF. J is TRBJ2-7 and V is TRBV5-1; 8 bases are a match to TRBD2. CDR1 is SGHRS, CDR2 YFSETQ, per germline. The CDR3 consists of 15 residues. The junction had 2 bases not matched to a gene; V was cut back by 0 bases and J by 0 bases.

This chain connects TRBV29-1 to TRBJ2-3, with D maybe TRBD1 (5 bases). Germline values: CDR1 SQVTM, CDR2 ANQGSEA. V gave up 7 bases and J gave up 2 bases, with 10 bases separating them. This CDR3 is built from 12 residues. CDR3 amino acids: CSALTATDTQYF. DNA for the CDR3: TGCAGCGCCCTGACAGCCACAGATACGCAGTATTTT.

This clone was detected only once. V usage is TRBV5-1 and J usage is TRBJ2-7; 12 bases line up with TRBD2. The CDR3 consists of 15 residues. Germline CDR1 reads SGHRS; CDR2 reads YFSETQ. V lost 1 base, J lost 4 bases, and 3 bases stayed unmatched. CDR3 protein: CASSLRTSGDYEQYF. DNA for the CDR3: TGCGCCAGCAGCTTGAGGACTAGCGGGGATTACGAGCAGTACTTC. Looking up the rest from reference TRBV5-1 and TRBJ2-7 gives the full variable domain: KAGVTQTPRYLIKTRGQQVTLSCSPISGHRSVSWYQQTPGQGLQFLFEYFSETQRNKGNFPGRFSGRQFSNSRSEMNVSTLELGDSALYLCASSLRTSGDYEQYFGPGTRLTVT.

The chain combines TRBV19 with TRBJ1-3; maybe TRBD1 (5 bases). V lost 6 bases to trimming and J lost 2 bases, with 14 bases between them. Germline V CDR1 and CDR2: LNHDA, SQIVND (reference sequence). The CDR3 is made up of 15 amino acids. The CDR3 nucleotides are TGTGCCAGTAGCTCAGGGCTTCTCGCTGGAAACACCATATATTTT. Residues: CASSSGLLAGNTIYF.

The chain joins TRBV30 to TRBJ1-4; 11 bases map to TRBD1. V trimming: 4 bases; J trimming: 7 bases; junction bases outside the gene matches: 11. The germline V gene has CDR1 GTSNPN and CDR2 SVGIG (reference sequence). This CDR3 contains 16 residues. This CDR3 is CAWTPGTGGYFEKLFF. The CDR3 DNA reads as TGTGCCTGGACCCCCGGGACAGGGGGATATTTTGAAAAACTGTTTTTT.

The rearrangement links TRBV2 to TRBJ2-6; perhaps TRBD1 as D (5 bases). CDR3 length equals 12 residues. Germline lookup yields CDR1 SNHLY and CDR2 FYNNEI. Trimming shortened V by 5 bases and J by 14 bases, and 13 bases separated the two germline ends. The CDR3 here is CASSRTLTILTF. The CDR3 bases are TGTGCCAGCAGTCGGACACTCACAATCCTGACTTTC.

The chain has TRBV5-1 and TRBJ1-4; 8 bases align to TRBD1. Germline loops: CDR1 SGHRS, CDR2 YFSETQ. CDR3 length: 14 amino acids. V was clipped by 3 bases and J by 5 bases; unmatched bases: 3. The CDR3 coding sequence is TGCGCCAGCAGCTCAGGGGGCGCAAATGAAAAACTGTTTTTT. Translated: CASSSGGANEKLFF.

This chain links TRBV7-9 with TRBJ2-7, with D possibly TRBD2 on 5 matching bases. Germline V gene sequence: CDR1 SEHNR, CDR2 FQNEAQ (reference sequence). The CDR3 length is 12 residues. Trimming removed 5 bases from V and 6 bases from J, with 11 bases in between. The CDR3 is CASSLTEGEQYF. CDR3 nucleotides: TGTGCCAGCAGCCTTACAGAGGGCGAGCAGTACTTC. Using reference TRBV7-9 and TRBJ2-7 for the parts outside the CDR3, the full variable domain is DTGVSQNPRHKITKRGQNVTFRCDPISEHNRLYWYRQTLGQGPEFLTYFQNEAQLEKSRLLSDRFSAERPKGSFSTLEIQRTEQGDSAMYLCASSLTEGEQYFGPGTRLTVT.

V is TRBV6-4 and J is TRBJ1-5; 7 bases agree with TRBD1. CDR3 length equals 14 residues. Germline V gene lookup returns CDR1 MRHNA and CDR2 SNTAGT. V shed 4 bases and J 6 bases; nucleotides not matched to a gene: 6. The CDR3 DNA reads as TGTGCCAGCAGTGCCCGACAGGGAGGTCAGCCCCAGCATTTT. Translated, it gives CASSARQGGQPQHF.

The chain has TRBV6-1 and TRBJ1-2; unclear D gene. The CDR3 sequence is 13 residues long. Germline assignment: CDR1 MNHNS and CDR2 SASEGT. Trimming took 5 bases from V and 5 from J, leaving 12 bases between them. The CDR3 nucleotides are TGTGCCAGCAGTTTGATTGGGTGGTATGGCTACACCTTC. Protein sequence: CASSLIGWYGYTF.

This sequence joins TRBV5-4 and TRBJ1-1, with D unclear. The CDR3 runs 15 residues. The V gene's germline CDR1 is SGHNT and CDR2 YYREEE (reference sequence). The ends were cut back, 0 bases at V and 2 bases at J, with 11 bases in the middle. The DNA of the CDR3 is TGTGCCAGCAGCTTGGCCTCAGGCCACAACACTGAAGCTTTCTTT. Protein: CASSLASGHNTEAFF.

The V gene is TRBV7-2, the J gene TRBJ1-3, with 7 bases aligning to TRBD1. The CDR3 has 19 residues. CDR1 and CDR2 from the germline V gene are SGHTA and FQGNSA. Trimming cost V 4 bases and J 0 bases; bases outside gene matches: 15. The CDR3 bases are TGTGCCAGCAGCTCACCGGGACAGTTACATTTCAGCTCTGGAAACACCATATATTTT. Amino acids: CASSSPGQLHFSSGNTIYF.

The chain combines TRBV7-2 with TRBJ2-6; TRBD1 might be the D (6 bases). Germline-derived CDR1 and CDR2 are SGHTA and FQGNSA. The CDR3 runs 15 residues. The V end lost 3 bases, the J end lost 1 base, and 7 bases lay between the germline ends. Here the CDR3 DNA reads TGTGCCAGCAGCTTCGGACAGTCTGGGGCCAACGTCCTGACTTTC. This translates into CASSFGQSGANVLTF.

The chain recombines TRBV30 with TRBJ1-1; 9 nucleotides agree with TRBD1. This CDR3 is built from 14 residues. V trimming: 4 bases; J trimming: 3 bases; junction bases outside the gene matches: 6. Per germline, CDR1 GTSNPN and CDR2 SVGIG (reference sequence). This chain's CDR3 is CAWTPGQGYTEAFF. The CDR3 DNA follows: TGTGCCTGGACACCGGGACAGGGTTACACTGAAGCTTTCTTT.